This T cell receptor (beta chain) comes out of a study of lymphopenia after photon versus proton radiotherapy. Study-level findings and limits: After lymphocyte nadir, photon-treated repertoires showed oligoclonal expansion, especially CD8+ Temra. Post-nadir TCR diversity decline inversely tracked overall survival among those who died. Only patients who died were analyzed for survival; proton advantage is unproven. Relative stability marked proton patients; photon patients lost diversity and naive cells.

V was clipped by 7 bases and J by 0 bases; unmatched bases: 8. Germline CDR1 and CDR2: LNHDA and SQIVND (reference sequence). This CDR3 has 18 residues. Sequencing used immunoSEQ multiplex PCR; TCRdb keeps in-frame clones, though not all of them. The table includes about 65,000 clones, 87% detected once. As to this clone: Its antigen is unknown.

Material: peripheral blood, obtained from a patient treated with proton-based radiotherapy. This sequence was found in a man aged 80 or over with esophageal cancer. The V call is TRBV19, the J call TRBJ2-1; 14 bases fit TRBD2. This chain's CDR3 is CASNPGLAGAVSYNEQFF. In DNA form, the CDR3 reads TGTGCCAGTAATCCGGGACTAGCGGGGGCTGTCTCCTACAATGAGCAGTTCTTC.